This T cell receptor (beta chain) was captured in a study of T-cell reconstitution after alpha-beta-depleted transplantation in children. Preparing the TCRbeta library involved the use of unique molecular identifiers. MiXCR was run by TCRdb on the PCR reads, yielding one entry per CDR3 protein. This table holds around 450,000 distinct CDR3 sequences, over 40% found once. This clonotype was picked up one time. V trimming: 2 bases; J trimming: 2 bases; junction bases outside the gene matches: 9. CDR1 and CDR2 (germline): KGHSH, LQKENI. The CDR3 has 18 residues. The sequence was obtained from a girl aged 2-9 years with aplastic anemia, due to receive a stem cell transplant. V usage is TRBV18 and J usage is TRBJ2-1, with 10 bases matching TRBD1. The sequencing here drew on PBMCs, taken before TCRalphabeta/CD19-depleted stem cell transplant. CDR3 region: CASSPGTGATKTYNEQFF. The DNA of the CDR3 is TGTGCCAGCTCACCAGGGACAGGGGCCACCAAAACCTACAATGAGCAGTTCTTC. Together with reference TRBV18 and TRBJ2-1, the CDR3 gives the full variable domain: NAGVMQNPRHLVRRRGQEARLRCSPMKGHSHVYWYRQLPEEGLKFMVYLQKENIIDESGMPKERFSAEFPKEGPSILRIQQVVRGDSAAYFCASSPGTGATKTYNEQFFGPGTRLTVL.